This T cell receptor (beta chain) was profiled in a study of T cells after yellow fever vaccination (dated by TCRdb to between 2018 and 2021). With respect to the entire study: Libraries from fractions with low cell numbers were prepared with the SMART-Seq v4 Ultra Low Input RNA kit. Bulk TCR alpha and beta repertoires were sequenced longitudinally to track T-cell clones before and after primary and booster YFV17D yellow fever vaccination. The cohort comprised two healthy male donors, one aged 18 to 30 and one aged 30 to 39 years. Blood was collected at multiple timepoints before and after primary and secondary immunization, and bulk PBMC replicates and cell subsets were isolated. The investigation overall reported the following: A small share of clonotypes was detected in both CD4 and CD8 compartments, with the overlap likely arising from convergent recombination. Computational filtering was required because FACS-sorted repertoires could contain abundant contaminating clonotypes from the bulk population. The secondary T-cell response was found to be weaker but faster than the primary response, with a peak reached on day 5 rather than on day 15. The study included only a couple of donors, which limits how far the findings can be generalized. Most clones expanded after primary vaccination (approximately 95% of CD4 and roughly 90% of CD8) were re-detected after the booster, suggesting that broad memory maintenance occurred.

Ten or more counts support this clonotype. No cognate antigen has been identified for it. Qualities for individual bases were not recorded, and no much larger clone is one base off. Taken with the paper, the label for treatment or condition translates to: live attenuated yellow fever vaccine strain. Two biological replicates of bulk PBMCs were collected at each blood-draw timepoint. A standard Ficoll-Paque protocol was used to isolate PBMCs from peripheral blood. RNA was extracted with TriZol from bulk PBMCs, CD4 and CD8 fractions, and dextramer-positive and dextramer-negative fractions. TCR cDNA was made using 5'RACE template switching, a step that added a universal primer site and unique molecular identifiers. Priming for cDNA synthesis came from both the TCR alpha and TCR beta constant segments. Libraries were amplified in two PCR steps, with sample barcodes and sequencing adapters added in the second step. Libraries were sequenced on Illumina HiSeq 2500 (2x100 bp) or NovaSeq (2x150 bp). On the study's bioinformatics: Reads were demultiplexed and collapsed into UMI consensus sequences with MIGEC, and V(D)J alignment was performed with MiXCR. Using edgeR on replicate PBMC samples, clonotypes were called vaccine-responding if FDR was below 0.01 and the log2 fold change was above 5 up to day 15. CD4 or CD8 identity was assigned to each bulk clonotype according to whether the clonotype was present at higher abundance in the sequenced CD4 repertoire or the sequenced CD8 repertoire. The raw public reads went through TCRdb reprocessing: fastp at Q25, MiXCR clone calling, in-frame beta chains kept. When rows share a CDR3 protein, they turn into one entry using the most common DNA and genes. TCRdb, rather than the study authors, made the V and J calls. The sample profile shows about 350,000 distinct CDR3 sequences; about 7.8% of them were found once. 15% to 20% of the sample is taken by the ten largest.

The germline V gene (reference sequence) sets CDR1 to SEHNR and CDR2 to FQNEAQ. Inclusive of the bounding cysteine and phenylalanine, the CDR3 is 14 residues long. The entry retains the CDR3 DNA only, 42 bases that are in frame from base 1. The V end loses 5 bases and the J end loses 4 bases, and a stretch of 12 bases separates them. This specimen was PBMCs, taken about 49 days after the first yellow fever vaccination. This TCR derives from a man aged 18-30 years who received the YFV17D yellow fever vaccine. The chain is assembled from TRBV7-9 and TRBJ2-1; the D segment could be TRBD2, given 6 matching bases. Read as DNA, the sequence is TGTGCCAGCAGCCCGGGACTCAGGTACAATGAGCAGTTCTTC. Translated, it reads CASSPGLRYNEQFF.